The rows below give T cell receptor beta chains drawn from one sample of a study of response to subunit inactivated influenza vaccine. One entry per CDR3 protein, called by TCRdb with MiXCR from the RT-PCR reads. The sample gives about 650,000 distinct CDR3 sequences, less than 15% of which show up once; 7.6% is in the top ten. The sequencing used PBMCs from blood, collected 14 to 15 days before vaccination. The receptors derive from a man between 50 and 59 years old who received an inactivated influenza vaccine. Each CDR3 is given with its conserved first and last residue. D genes are given only for firm matches. For some rows the clone size is stated as once, few or many, or as a class when expanded; others skip it.

V gene,J gene,clone size,D gene,CDR3 protein,CDR3 DNA
TRBV15,TRBJ1-5,few,.,CATSRDKAVQPQHF,TGTGCCACCAGCAGAGATAAAGCGGTTCAGCCCCAGCATTTT
TRBV20-1,TRBJ2-1,few,TRBD2,CSAQVAGAPYNEQFF,TGCAGTGCGCAAGTAGCGGGAGCTCCCTACAATGAGCAGTTCTTC
TRBV20-1,TRBJ2-7,few,TRBD1,CSARGYADRDFYEQYF,TGCAGTGCTAGAGGGTATGCGGACAGGGATTTTTACGAGCAGTACTTC
TRBV20-1,TRBJ1-6,many,TRBD1,CSAREGQGLIHSPLHF,TGCAGTGCTAGAGAAGGACAGGGGCTCATTCATTCACCCCTCCACTTT
TRBV5-1,TRBJ2-1,.,TRBD1,CASSGTGTGRNEQFF,TGCGCCAGCAGCGGTACCGGGACAGGGAGGAATGAGCAGTTCTTC
TRBV12-3/TRBV12-4,TRBJ1-1,.,.,CASRTAARNTEAFF,TGTGCCAGCCGGACCGCTGCTCGGAACACTGAAGCTTTCTTT
TRBV11-1,TRBJ2-7,few,.,CASSLTQLRVSEQYF,TGTGCCAGCAGCTTAACCCAGCTCAGGGTCTCCGAGCAGTACTTC
TRBV6-1,TRBJ2-1,.,.,CASGLGASNYNEQFF,TGTGCCAGCGGGTTAGGGGCTAGCAACTACAATGAGCAGTTCTTC
TRBV7-8,TRBJ2-7,few,.,CASSLASGLEQYF,TGTGCCAGCAGCTTAGCGTCCGGGCTTGAGCAGTACTTC
TRBV3-1,TRBJ2-3,.,.,CASSQDLGANNADTQYF,TGTGCCAGCAGCCAAGATCTGGGGGCAAATAATGCAGATACGCAGTATTTT
TRBV5-6,TRBJ2-7,.,TRBD1,CASSRRDRGTYEQYF,TGTGCCAGCAGCCGCCGGGACAGGGGAACCTACGAGCAGTACTTC
TRBV4-3,TRBJ2-3,many,.,CASSQAGADTQYF,TGCGCCAGCAGCCAAGCAGGGGCAGATACGCAGTATTTT
TRBV4-3,TRBJ2-1,few,.,CASSQDWGTRKPYNEQFF,TGCGCCAGCAGCCAAGATTGGGGCACCCGGAAACCCTACAATGAGCAGTTCTTC
TRBV29-1,TRBJ2-3,few,.,CSALLALVGDTQYF,TGCAGCGCATTACTAGCCCTGGTGGGAGATACGCAGTATTTT
TRBV7-2,TRBJ1-6,many,TRBD1,CASSLDNGQGRSPLHF,TGTGCCAGCAGCTTAGACAACGGACAGGGGAGATCACCCCTCCACTTT
TRBV4-3,TRBJ1-1,few,TRBD1,CASSQGNRGGTEAFF,TGCGCCAGCAGCCAAGGTAACAGGGGAGGCACTGAAGCTTTCTTT
TRBV14,TRBJ1-2,.,.,CASSQSWQMGYTF,TGTGCCAGCAGCCAAAGTTGGCAAATGGGCTACACCTTC
TRBV20-1,TRBJ1-2,.,.,CSAREGRRRVDRHTF,TGCAGTGCTAGAGAGGGGAGACGGCGGGTTGATCGCCACACCTTC
TRBV18,TRBJ2-1,.,TRBD2,CASSSLLAGVSNEQFF,TGTGCCAGCTCATCCCTACTAGCGGGAGTAAGCAATGAGCAGTTCTTC
TRBV12-3/TRBV12-4,TRBJ1-5,few,.,CASTLDGYSNQPQHF,TGTGCCAGCACCCTGGACGGATATAGCAATCAGCCCCAGCATTTT
TRBV15,TRBJ2-1,.,.,CATSRGGSNEQFF,TGTGCCACCAGCAGAGGAGGGTCGAATGAGCAGTTCTTC
TRBV27,TRBJ2-1,few,.,CASISLGSRSHNEQFF,TGTGCCAGCATAAGTTTAGGTAGTAGGAGCCACAATGAGCAGTTCTTC
TRBV13,TRBJ2-7,many,TRBD1,CASSSGGGGYEQYF,TGTGCCAGCAGCTCAGGGGGCGGAGGCTACGAGCAGTACTTC
TRBV7-2,TRBJ2-1,many,.,CASSPWGVNEQFF,TGTGCCAGCAGCCCCTGGGGCGTGAATGAGCAGTTCTTC
TRBV4-3,TRBJ1-1,.,.,CASSQDAVRGKQAFF,TGCGCCAGCAGCCAAGATGCGGTGCGAGGGAAGCAAGCTTTCTTT
TRBV18,TRBJ2-1,many,.,CASSGVLSANNEQFF,TGTGCCAGCTCAGGGGTTCTCAGCGCTAACAATGAGCAGTTCTTC
TRBV11-2,TRBJ2-2,.,TRBD1,CASSLDQGQANTGELFF,TGTGCCAGCAGCTTAGATCAGGGACAGGCGAACACCGGGGAGCTGTTTTTT
TRBV7-9,TRBJ2-3,many,.,CASSSPRGADTQYF,TGTGCCAGCAGCTCCCCCCGAGGGGCAGATACGCAGTATTTT
TRBV5-1,TRBJ2-7,few,TRBD1,CASSLQGASSEQYF,TGCGCCAGCAGCTTACAGGGGGCAAGTTCCGAGCAGTACTTC
TRBV20-1,TRBJ1-1,.,.,CSAREWKRGNTEAFF,TGCAGTGCTAGAGAGTGGAAAAGGGGCAACACTGAAGCTTTCTTT
TRBV14,TRBJ2-7,few,.,CASSQSNYEQYF,TGTGCCAGCAGCCAATCCAACTACGAGCAGTACTTC
TRBV7-2,TRBJ1-1,many,.,CASSLEPAGWNTEAFF,TGTGCCAGCAGCTTAGAACCGGCGGGATGGAACACTGAAGCTTTCTTT
TRBV3-1,TRBJ2-7,few,.,CASSQSGQTSNEQYF,TGTGCCAGCAGCCAGTCGGGACAAACCTCTAACGAGCAGTACTTC
TRBV11-2,TRBJ1-6,many,.,CASSPRGWGSSSYNSPLHF,TGTGCCAGCAGCCCCCGTGGGTGGGGTTCGAGCTCCTATAATTCACCCCTCCACTTT
TRBV24-1,TRBJ2-1,many,TRBD2,CATRGGSSTNEQFF,TGTGCCACCAGGGGCGGGAGTTCTACAAATGAGCAGTTCTTC
TRBV4-2,TRBJ2-1,few,.,CASSQETTKQFF,TGTGCCAGCAGCCAAGAAACCACAAAGCAGTTCTTC
TRBV6-1,TRBJ1-5,few,.,CASSDHPSRVLTPQHF,TGTGCCAGCAGTGATCACCCTAGCAGGGTTCTTACGCCCCAGCATTTT
TRBV4-2,TRBJ1-2,.,.,CASSQDQGRTGGYTF,TGTGCCAGCAGCCAAGATCAGGGCCGGACGGGAGGCTACACCTTC
TRBV28,TRBJ2-2,few,TRBD1,CATRQGHTGELFF,TGTGCCACAAGACAGGGTCACACCGGGGAGCTGTTTTTT
TRBV9,TRBJ1-1,.,.,CASSVGPGPKNTEAFF,TGTGCCAGCAGCGTAGGGCCGGGACCTAAGAACACTGAAGCTTTCTTT
TRBV29-1,TRBJ2-4,.,.,CSVEEGGNIQYF,TGCAGCGTTGAAGAGGGGGGAAACATTCAGTACTTC
TRBV28,TRBJ2-7,many,.,CASSFSFEQYF,TGTGCCAGCAGTTTTTCCTTCGAGCAGTACTTC
TRBV7-2,TRBJ1-2,many,.,CASIPGPGGNYGYTF,TGTGCCAGCATCCCCGGCCCCGGGGGAAACTATGGCTACACCTTC
TRBV10-3,TRBJ2-3,.,.,CAISEPLTDTQYF,TGTGCCATCAGTGAACCACTCACAGATACGCAGTATTTT